What follows is one T cell receptor beta chain and its context. Its antigen is currently unknown. The CDR3 end lies 3 residues beyond the end of the read and is filled in from the germline J gene. Sequencing was performed with immunoSEQ multiplex PCR; in TCRdb, only in-frame clones are kept and a portion is missing. This sample's table reports over 30,000 clones. These data come from a study of T cells in women clearing cervical HPV infection. General study points: Associations may precede or follow infection; HPV-specific or memory T cells were not isolated.

The junction had 9 bases not matched to a gene; V was cut back by 4 bases and J by 6 bases. Germline CDR1 and CDR2: SGHRS and YFSETQ. The CDR3 extends over 15 amino acids. Cervical HPV DNA detected by MY09/MY11 PCR, typed by dot-blot. The material sequenced was blood buffy coat. The sequence was obtained from a woman between 18 and 70 years old with a cervical HPV16 infection that either progressed to CIN3+ or cleared (not recorded which). This rearrangement joins TRBV5-1 to TRBJ1-4, with 7 nucleotides matching TRBD1. The sequenced part of the CDR3 DNA is TGCGCCAGCAGCCTGCCCGGGACAGACGATGAAAAA. It is translated as CASSLPGTDDEK. The CDR3 in full is CASSLPGTDDEKLFF.